This TCR beta chain originates from a study of blood T cell repertoires in COVID-19. Method: immunoSEQ multiplex PCR; TCRdb's copy keeps in-frame clones and lacks some. This table holds tens of thousands of clones, around 88% found once. Trimming took 5 bases from V and 6 from J, leaving 16 bases between them. Germline V gene data show CDR1 as SGHTA and CDR2 as FQGTGA. CDR3 length: 14 residues. The clonotype comes from a human donor in a cohort sampled during active COVID-19. The chain carries TRBV7-3 and TRBJ1-2; the D gene is possibly TRBD1 (6 bases). Sequencing was carried out using peripheral blood. CDR3 in amino acids: CASSPGQPGDGYTF. For the CDR3, the DNA is TGTGCCAGCAGCCCCGGACAGCCTGGGGATGGCTACACCTTC.